This TCR beta chain is drawn from a study of T cell responses to AZD1222 COVID-19 vaccine. This CDR3 is 12 amino acids long. Trimming left V 1 base short and J 11 bases short, with 11 bases between. Germline CDR1 is SGHAT and CDR2 is FQNNGV. On this clone itself: Antigen specificity is unknown.

The protocol was immunoSEQ multiplex PCR, while the TCRdb copy is restricted to in-frame clones and leaves out a portion. In the table there are 100,000 to 140,000 clones, around nine tenths of which are singletons. Study-wide findings and caveats: Mapped onto spike, vaccine-associated CD4 TCRs spanned it and were dominant at 160-218 and 743-854. Receipt of two AZD1222 doses was followed by a rise in Spike-specific TCR breadth and depth. The study reported that nearly half of spike-specific TCRs target unmutated variant regions.

This TCR was recovered from an adult in good health. Specimen: peripheral blood, collected on day 0 of AZD1222 vaccination. The V gene is TRBV11-2, the J gene TRBJ1-1, with D possibly being TRBD1 (5 bases). The CDR3 DNA is TGTGCCAGCAGCTTAGCGCTGGGGGGGGCTTTCTTT. Protein: CASSLALGGAFF.